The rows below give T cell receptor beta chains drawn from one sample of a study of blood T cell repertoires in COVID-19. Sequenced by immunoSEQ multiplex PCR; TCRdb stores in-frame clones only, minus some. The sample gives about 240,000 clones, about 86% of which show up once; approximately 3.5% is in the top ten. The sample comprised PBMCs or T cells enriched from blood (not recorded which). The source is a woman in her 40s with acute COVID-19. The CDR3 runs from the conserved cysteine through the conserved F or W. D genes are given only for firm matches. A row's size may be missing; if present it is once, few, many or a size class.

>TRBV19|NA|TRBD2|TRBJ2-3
TGTGCCAGTAGTATGACTAGCGGGATGAGATTTCGATCAGATACGCAGTATTTT
CASSMTSGMRFRSDTQYF
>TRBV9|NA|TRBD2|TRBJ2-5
TGTGCCAGCAGCGTAGACATAGCGGGAGGGCCCGGAGAGACCCAGTACTTC
CASSVDIAGGPGETQYF
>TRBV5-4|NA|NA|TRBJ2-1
TGTGCCAGCAGCTTGTTTAGATTTCGGGGGGCTAGCGGAGCCTACAATGAGCAGTTCTTC
CASSLFRFRGASGAYNEQFF
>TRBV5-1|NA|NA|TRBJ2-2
TGCGCCAGCAGCCCCCCCGGGACAATCAACACCGGGGAGCTGTTTTTT
CASSPPGTINTGELFF
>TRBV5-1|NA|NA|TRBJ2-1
TGCGCCAGCAGCTTGGCCCCAGGGGCTAATAATGAGCAGTTCTTC
CASSLAPGANNEQFF
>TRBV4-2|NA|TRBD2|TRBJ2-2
TGTGCCAGCAGCCAACAGACTAGCGGGCTGGGGGGGGAGCTGTTTTTT
CASSQQTSGLGGELFF
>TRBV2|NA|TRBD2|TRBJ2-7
TGTGCCAGCAGTGGCCTAGCGGCAATCTACGAGCAGTACTTC
CASSGLAAIYEQYF
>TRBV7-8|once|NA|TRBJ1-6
TGTGCCAGCAGCACAACTAAGTGGCAGAAGAATTCACCCCTCCACTTT
CASSTTKWQKNSPLHF
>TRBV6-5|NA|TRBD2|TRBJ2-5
TGTGCCAGCAGCCAACTAGCGGAGCAAGAGACCCAGTACTTC
CASSQLAEQETQYF
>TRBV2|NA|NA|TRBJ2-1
TGTGCCAGCAGTGAAACTCTGTTACTCAATGAGCAGTTCTTC
CASSETLLLNEQFF
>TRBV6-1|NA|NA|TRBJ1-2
TGTGCCAGCAGTGAAGCATTTCTCGGGAGGAGGGGTGAAGGCTACACCTTC
CASSEAFLGRRGEGYTF
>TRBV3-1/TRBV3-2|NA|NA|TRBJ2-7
TGTGCCAGCAGCCAGACGGATCGTGCGGAAGGTTTCTACGAGCAGTACTTC
CASSQTDRAEGFYEQYF
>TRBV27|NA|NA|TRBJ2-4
TGTGCCAGCAGTTTCCAGCGAGGGGCCAAAAACATTCAGTACTTC
CASSFQRGAKNIQYF
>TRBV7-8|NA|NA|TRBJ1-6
TGTGCCAGCAGCTTAGCAGCCCTTAATTCACCCCTCCACTTT
CASSLAALNSPLHF
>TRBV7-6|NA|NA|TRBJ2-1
TGTGCCAGCAGCTTAGCCAGCAGGGACAATGAGCAGTTCTTC
CASSLASRDNEQFF
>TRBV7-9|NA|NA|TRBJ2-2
TGTGCCAGCAGCACCCGACCGGGTTCGAGCACCGGGGAGCTGTTTTTT
CASSTRPGSSTGELFF
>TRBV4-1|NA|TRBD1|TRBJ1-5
TGCGCCAGCAGCCAACCCGGACAGGGGAGCAATCAGCCCCAGCATTTT
CASSQPGQGSNQPQHF
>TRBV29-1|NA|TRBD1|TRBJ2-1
TGCAGCGTGGCGGTAGGGACAGGGCGCAATGAGCAGTTCTTC
CSVAVGTGRNEQFF
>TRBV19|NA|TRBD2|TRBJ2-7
TGTGCCAGTAGTATAAAAGCGGGAGGGCCCTCTGGAAACTACGAGCAGTACTTC
CASSIKAGGPSGNYEQYF
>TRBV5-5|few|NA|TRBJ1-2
TGTGCCAGCAGCTTATCTTCGGCAGGGATCTATGGCTACACCTTC
CASSLSSAGIYGYTF
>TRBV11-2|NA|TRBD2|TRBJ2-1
TGTGCCAGCAGCTTATTTGTTAGCGGGATTTACAATGAGCAGTTCTTC
CASSLFVSGIYNEQFF
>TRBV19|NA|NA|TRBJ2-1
TGTGCCAGTAGTATAGGGGCGGGCGCCCTCAATGAGCAGTTCTTC
CASSIGAGALNEQFF
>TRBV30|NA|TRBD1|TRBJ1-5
TGTGCCTGGGGACAGGGGGGCAGCAATCAGCCCCAGCATTTT
CAWGQGGSNQPQHF
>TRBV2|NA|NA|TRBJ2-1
TGTGCCAGCAGTGAAAGCCGAGGCTACAATGAGCAGTTCTTC
CASSESRGYNEQFF
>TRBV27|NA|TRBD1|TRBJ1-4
TGTGCCAGCAGTCCAATTACCGGGACAGGGTCTGAAAAACTGTTTTTT
CASSPITGTGSEKLFF
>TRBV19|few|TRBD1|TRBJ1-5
TGTGCCAGTAGTCCGATACAGGGGAATCAGCCCCAGCATTTT
CASSPIQGNQPQHF
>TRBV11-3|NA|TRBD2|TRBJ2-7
TGTGCCAGCAGCTTGAATAGCGGGAGTTACGAGCAGTACTTC
CASSLNSGSYEQYF
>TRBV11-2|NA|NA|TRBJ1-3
TGTGCCAGCAGCCTCGCGAGCTCTGGAAACACCATATATTTT
CASSLASSGNTIYF
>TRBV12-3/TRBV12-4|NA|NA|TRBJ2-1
TGTGCCAGCAATAGAGATAGTTTGTTCTTC
CASNRDSLFF